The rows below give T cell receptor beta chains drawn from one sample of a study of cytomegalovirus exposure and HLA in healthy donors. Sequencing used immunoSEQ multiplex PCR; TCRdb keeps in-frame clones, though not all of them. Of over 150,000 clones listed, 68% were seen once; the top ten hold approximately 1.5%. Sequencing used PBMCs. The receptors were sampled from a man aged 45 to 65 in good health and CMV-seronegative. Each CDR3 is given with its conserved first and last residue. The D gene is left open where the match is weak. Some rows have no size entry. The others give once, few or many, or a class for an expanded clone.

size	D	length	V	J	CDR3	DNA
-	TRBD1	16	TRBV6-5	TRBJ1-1	CASSYGAGQVNTEAFF	TGTGCCAGCAGTTACGGGGCAGGACAGGTGAACACTGAAGCTTTCTTT
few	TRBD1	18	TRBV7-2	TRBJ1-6	CASSLKERAGGRNSPLHF	TGTGCCAGCAGCTTAAAGGAGAGGGCAGGGGGCCGCAATTCACCCCTCCACTTT
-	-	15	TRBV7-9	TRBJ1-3	CASSSSGTTGNTIYF	TGTGCCAGCAGCTCCTCGGGGACAACTGGAAACACCATATATTTT
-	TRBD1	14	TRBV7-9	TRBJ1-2	CASSFLGQGDGYTF	TGTGCCAGCAGCTTTTTGGGACAGGGAGATGGCTACACCTTC
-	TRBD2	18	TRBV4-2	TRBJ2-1	CASSQVLAGGSSYNEQFF	TGTGCCAGCAGCCAAGTCCTAGCGGGGGGAAGCTCCTACAATGAGCAGTTCTTC
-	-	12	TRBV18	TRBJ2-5	CASSRAGETQYF	TGTGCCAGCTCACGGGCAGGAGAGACCCAGTACTTC
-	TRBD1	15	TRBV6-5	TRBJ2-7	CASSKLRDSSYEQYF	TGTGCCAGCAGTAAGCTCCGGGACAGCAGCTACGAGCAGTACTTC
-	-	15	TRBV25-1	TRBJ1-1	CASSEVGAPLYEAFF	TGTGCCAGCAGTGAAGTAGGGGCCCCGCTTTATGAAGCTTTCTTT
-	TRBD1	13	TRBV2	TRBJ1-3	CASSWGQGNTIYF	TGTGCCAGCAGTTGGGGACAGGGGAACACCATATATTTT
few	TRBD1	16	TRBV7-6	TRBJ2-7	CASSPALTGGIDEQYF	TGTGCCAGCAGCCCGGCGCTAACAGGGGGTATCGACGAGCAGTACTTC
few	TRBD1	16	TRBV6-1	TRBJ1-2	CASSAGTGVSNYGYTF	TGTGCCAGCAGTGCAGGGACAGGGGTATCTAACTATGGCTACACCTTC
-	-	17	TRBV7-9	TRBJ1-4	CASSSRIAGATNEKLFF	TGTGCCAGCAGCTCGCGGATTGCGGGGGCAACTAATGAAAAACTGTTTTTT
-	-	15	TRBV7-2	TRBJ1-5	CASRFRGGGNQPQHF	TGTGCCAGCAGGTTTAGGGGGGGCGGCAATCAGCCCCAGCATTTT
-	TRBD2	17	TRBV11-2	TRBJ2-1	CASSLWTSESSYNEQFF	TGTGCCAGCAGCTTATGGACTAGCGAAAGCTCCTACAATGAGCAGTTCTTC
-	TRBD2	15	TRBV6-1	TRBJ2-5	CASSEEAGGPETQYF	TGTGCCAGCAGTGAAGAAGCGGGGGGGCCAGAGACCCAGTACTTC
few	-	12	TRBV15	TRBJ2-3	CATSRSSGFLHF	TGTGCCACCAGCAGAAGTTCAGGCTTTTTGCATTTT
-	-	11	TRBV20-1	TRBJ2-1	CSAEENNEQFF	TGCAGTGCTGAGGAGAATAATGAGCAGTTCTTC
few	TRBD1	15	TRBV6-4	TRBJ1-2	CASSDSPGGLSGYTF	TGTGCCAGCAGTGACTCCCCAGGGGGCCTCAGTGGCTACACCTTC
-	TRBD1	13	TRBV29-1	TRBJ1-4	CSARTGGNEKLFF	TGCAGCGCCAGGACAGGGGGAAATGAAAAACTGTTTTTT
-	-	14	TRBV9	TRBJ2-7	CASSVAGHSYEQYF	TGTGCCAGCAGCGTAGCGGGACATTCCTACGAGCAGTACTTC
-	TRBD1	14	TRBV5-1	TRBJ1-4	CASSLGQGNEKLFF	TGCGCCAGCAGCTTGGGACAGGGGAATGAAAAACTGTTTTTT
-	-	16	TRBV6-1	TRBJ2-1	CASSELLAGSYNEQFF	TGTGCCAGCAGCGAACTGCTAGCTGGCTCCTACAATGAGCAGTTCTTC
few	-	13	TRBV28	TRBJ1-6	CASSPSYNSPLHF	TGTGCCAGCAGTCCATCCTATAATTCACCCCTCCACTTT
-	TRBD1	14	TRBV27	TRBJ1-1	CASNAGTANTEAFF	TGTGCCAGCAATGCCGGGACAGCGAACACTGAAGCTTTCTTT
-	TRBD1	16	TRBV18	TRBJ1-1	CASSPTDRAMNTEAFF	TGTGCCAGCTCACCAACTGACAGGGCAATGAACACTGAAGCTTTCTTT
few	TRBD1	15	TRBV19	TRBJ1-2	CASSIELSGGTGYTF	TGTGCCAGTAGTATCGAATTGTCAGGGGGAACTGGCTACACCTTC
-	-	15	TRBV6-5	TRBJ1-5	CASSAGGISNQPQHF	TGTGCCAGCAGTGCGGGGGGAATCAGCAATCAGCCCCAGCATTTT
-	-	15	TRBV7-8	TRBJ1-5	CASSSPRDNNQPQHF	TGTGCCAGCAGCTCCCCTCGGGACAACAATCAGCCCCAGCATTTT
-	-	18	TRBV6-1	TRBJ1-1	CASSEGPVSGALNTEAFF	TGTGCCAGCAGTGAAGGGCCTGTTTCAGGGGCTCTGAACACTGAAGCTTTCTTT
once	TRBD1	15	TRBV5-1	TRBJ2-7	CASSLGVTGAREQYF	TGCGCCAGCAGCTTGGGGGTGACAGGGGCTAGAGAGCAGTACTTC
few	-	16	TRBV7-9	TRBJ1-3	CASSLEVRVAGNTIYF	TGTGCCAGCAGCTTAGAAGTCCGGGTTGCTGGAAACACCATATATTTT
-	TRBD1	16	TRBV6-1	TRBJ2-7	CASSEAPGTGSYEQYF	TGTGCCAGCAGTGAAGCGCCGGGGACAGGATCCTACGAGCAGTACTTC
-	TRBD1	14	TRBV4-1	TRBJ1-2	CASGRTGRLDGYTF	TGCGCCAGCGGACGGACAGGGCGGTTGGATGGCTACACCTTC
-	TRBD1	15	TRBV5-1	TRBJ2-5	CASSLQGQGQETQYF	TGCGCCAGCAGCCTACAGGGACAGGGCCAAGAGACCCAGTACTTC
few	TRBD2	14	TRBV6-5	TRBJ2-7	CASSRAGEWYEQYF	TGTGCCAGCAGTAGGGCGGGGGAGTGGTACGAGCAGTACTTC
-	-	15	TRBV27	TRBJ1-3	CASSLREGAGNTIYF	TGTGCCAGCAGTTTAAGGGAGGGGGCTGGAAACACCATATATTTT
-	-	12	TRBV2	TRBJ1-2	CASVMGAYGYTF	TGTGCCAGCGTAATGGGGGCCTATGGCTACACCTTC
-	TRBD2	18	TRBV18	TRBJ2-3	CASLLAGGPITSTDTQYF	TGTGCCAGCTTATTAGCGGGGGGGCCTATAACCTCCACAGATACGCAGTATTTT
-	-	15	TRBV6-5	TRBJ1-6	CASTITSSYNSPLHF	TGTGCCAGCACCATCACGAGCTCCTATAATTCACCCCTCCACTTT
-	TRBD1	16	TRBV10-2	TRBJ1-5	CASSDPTGSSNQPQHF	TGCGCCAGCAGTGACCCGACAGGGAGTAGCAATCAGCCCCAGCATTTT
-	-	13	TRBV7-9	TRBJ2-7	CASSLTGTYEQYF	TGTGCCAGCAGCTTAACAGGAACATACGAGCAGTACTTC
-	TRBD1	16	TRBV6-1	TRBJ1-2	CASSEAGQGAGYGYTF	TGTGCCAGCAGTGAAGCGGGCCAGGGGGCAGGCTATGGCTACACCTTC
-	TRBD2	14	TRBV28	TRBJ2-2	CASSPGRLSGELFF	TGTGCCAGCAGTCCCGGGAGGCTCTCCGGGGAGCTGTTTTTT
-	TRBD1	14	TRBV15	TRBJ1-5	CATSRTGDNQPQHF	TGTGCCACCAGCAGAACAGGGGACAATCAGCCCCAGCATTTT
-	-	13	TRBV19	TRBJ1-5	CATKGALNQPQHF	TGTGCCACCAAGGGAGCACTTAATCAGCCCCAGCATTTT
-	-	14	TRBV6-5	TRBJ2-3	CASRVQGGADTQYF	TGTGCCAGCAGGGTACAGGGTGGGGCAGATACGCAGTATTTT
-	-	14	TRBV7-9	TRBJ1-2	CASSPRGTGYGYTF	TGTGCCAGCAGCCCCCGGGGGACCGGGTATGGCTACACCTTC
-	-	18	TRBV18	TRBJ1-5	CASSLGVGATKGNQPQHF	TGTGCCAGCTCACTCGGTGTGGGGGCCACCAAAGGCAATCAGCCCCAGCATTTT
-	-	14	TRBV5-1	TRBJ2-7	CASSRSSVPYEQYF	TGCGCCAGCAGCCGTAGTTCTGTACCCTACGAGCAGTACTTC